This T cell receptor (beta chain) appears in the sequencing data of a study of technical replicates of blood from a handful of donors. The germline V gene encodes CDR1 SGHTA and CDR2 FQGNSA. J gave up 5 bases and V 5 bases, and 6 bases lay outside the gene matches. CDR3 length equals 14 residues. The count of this clone is one. Using immunoSEQ multiplex PCR, the repertoire was profiled, and TCRdb retains in-frame clones only, with some absent. The sample holds some 77,000 clones, 91% seen once. The rearrangement links TRBV7-2 to TRBJ1-5, with TRBD1 identical over 7 bases. Sequenced sample: T cells isolated from PBMCs. This receptor was identified in a human donor in good health. The chain's CDR3 is CASSPRQGDQPQHF. CDR3 coding DNA: TGTGCCAGCAGCCCAAGACAGGGAGATCAGCCCCAGCATTTT.